One sample yielded the 5 T cell receptor beta chains listed below, sequenced in a study of Ad26.COV2.S vaccination and SARS-CoV-2 variants. Produced via immunoSEQ multiplex PCR; TCRdb's table is partial and in-frame only. The top ten clones hold 1.5% to 2.5% of a sample with about 320,000 clones, about 82% of them seen once. The treatment here: roughly 19 received Ad26.COV2.S at low or high dose, single or two shots; about 5 received placebo; per-sample allocation not given. At day 63 after the first vaccine or placebo injection, samples were drawn. The input for sequencing was peripheral blood, taken in a trial of Ad26.COV2.S vaccine versus placebo. These receptor sequences come from a person aged 18-60 years who received the Ad26.COV2.S COVID-19 vaccine or a placebo.

This chain joins TRBV10-3 and TRBJ2-3; the match to TRBD1 covers 11 bases. The germline V gene encodes CDR1 ENHRY and CDR2 SYGVKD. CDR3 length: 14 amino acids. The V gene end was trimmed by 2 bases and the J gene end by 5 bases; junction bases not matched to a gene: 0. The chain's CDR3 is CAISEGTGGDTQYF. CDR3 sequence (DNA): TGTGCCATCAGTGAGGGGACAGGGGGAGATACGCAGTATTTT.

The chain carries TRBV7-2 and TRBJ2-3; no definite D call. With 6 bases removed from V and 1 base from J, the gap between germline ends came to 11 bases. Germline assignment: CDR1 SGHTA and CDR2 FQGNSA. The CDR3 is 14 residues long. CDR3 residues: CASRKDAGTDTQYF. CDR3 bases: TGTGCCAGCAGGAAGGACGCGGGCACAGATACGCAGTATTTT.

The V call is TRBV7-2, the J call TRBJ2-7, with D unresolved. CDR1 is SGHTA, CDR2 FQGNSA, per germline. V was trimmed by 3 bases and J by 3 bases, leaving 9 bases between them. CDR3 length equals 13 residues. CDR3 amino acids: CASSFEQSYEQYF. For the CDR3, the DNA is TGTGCCAGCAGCTTCGAACAAAGCTACGAGCAGTACTTC.

The rearrangement links TRBV13 to TRBJ2-4, with D unclear. Germline lookup yields CDR1 PRHDT and CDR2 FYEKMQ (reference sequence). Trimming cost V 4 bases and J 5 bases, with 18 bases left between them. The CDR3 length is 16 residues. DNA of the CDR3: TGTGCCAGCAGCTCATCCGCCGACACGGTTGAAAACATTCAGTACTTC. It codes for CASSSSADTVENIQYF.

The genes are TRBV6-5 and TRBJ2-4; no clear D. The V and J ends lost 7 bases and 0 bases respectively, with 13 bases between them. The CDR3 runs to 15 residues. Germline CDR1 is MNHEY and CDR2 is SVGAGI. CDR3 DNA: TGTGCCAGCAAGGGCCTCGGGCTAGCCAAAAACATTCAGTACTTC. Amino acid sequence: CASKGLGLAKNIQYF.